The 31 T cell receptor beta chains listed next were all sequenced from one sample in a study of blood T cell repertoires in COVID-19. The data were produced by immunoSEQ multiplex PCR, yet TCRdb's version contains in-frame clones alone and is incomplete. The sample includes 110,000 to 150,000 clones, 75% to 90% of them seen just once. The sequenced sample consisted of peripheral blood. The receptors come from a woman aged 55-69 years with active COVID-19.

V gene TRBV10-3 combines with J gene TRBJ1-3; D not certain. The V gene lost 3 bases and the J gene lost 0 bases, with 9 bases spanning the gap. Germline CDR1 ENHRY, CDR2 SYGVKD. CDR3 size: 15 residues. CDR3: CAISDVHLSGNTIYF. CDR3 sequence (DNA): TGTGCCATCAGTGATGTACACCTCTCTGGAAACACCATATATTTT.

The chain uses TRBV18 and TRBJ1-5, with 7 bases that match TRBD1. J gave up 8 bases and V 8 bases, and 12 bases lay outside the gene matches. This CDR3 contains 14 residues. Per germline, CDR1 KGHSH and CDR2 LQKENI. This CDR3 reads CASTQRQGLKPQHF. The CDR3 nucleotides read TGTGCCAGCACCCAGAGACAGGGCTTGAAGCCCCAGCATTTT.

The gene calls are TRBV13 and TRBJ2-3; 8 nucleotides align to TRBD2. The CDR3 is 14 residues long. V lost 5 bases, J lost 4 bases, and 5 bases stayed unmatched. Germline V gene data show CDR1 as PRHDT and CDR2 as FYEKMQ (reference sequence). CDR3 DNA: TGTGCCAGCAGCCGAGCGGGAGCATCAGATACGCAGTATTTT. It codes for CASSRAGASDTQYF.

This clone showed up just once. This chain uses TRBV6-2 or TRBV6-3 with TRBJ2-3; 8 nucleotides agree with TRBD2. This CDR3 comprises 16 residues. V gave up 2 bases and J gave up 3 bases; unmatched junction bases: 7. Germline lookup yields CDR1 MNHEY and CDR2 SVGEGT. As DNA, the CDR3 is TGTGCCAGCAGTTACGAGCGGGAGAAAAGTACAGATACGCAGTATTTT. It specifies CASSYEREKSTDTQYF.

This clone has more than one count but fewer than ten. V and J are TRBV6-2 or TRBV6-3 and TRBJ2-2, with D uncertain. This CDR3 is built from 15 residues. Germline V gives CDR1 MNHEY, CDR2 SVGEGT. The V and J ends lost 5 bases and 4 bases respectively, with 14 bases between them. The CDR3 here is CASSTRYGSTGELFF. The CDR3 DNA sequence: TGTGCCAGCAGTACCCGTTACGGGTCCACCGGGGAGCTGTTTTTT.

The chain is built from TRBV28 and TRBJ1-5; 9 nucleotides line up with TRBD1. J lost 4 bases, V lost 5 bases, and 12 bases had no gene match. The CDR3 extends over 17 amino acids. Germline assignment: CDR1 MDHEN and CDR2 SYDVKM. The DNA of the CDR3 is TGTGCCAGCAGTCGGGAGGGACAGGGAAGGGCGAATCAGCCCCAGCATTTT. The encoded protein is CASSREGQGRANQPQHF.

The rearrangement uses TRBV7-9 and TRBJ1-3; D may be TRBD1 (5 bases). The CDR3 has 14 residues. Trimming left V 3 bases short and J 6 bases short, with 12 bases between. Germline values: CDR1 SEHNR, CDR2 FQNEAQ (reference sequence). Here the CDR3 reads CASSLAGYLNTIYF. Here the CDR3 DNA reads TGTGCCAGCAGCTTGGCAGGGTATCTAAACACCATATATTTT.

The rearrangement uses TRBV9 and TRBJ2-7; 8 nucleotides match TRBD2. Germline loops: CDR1 SGDLS, CDR2 YYNGEE. CDR3 length: 16 amino acids. Trimming cost V 0 bases and J 5 bases; bases outside gene matches: 10. The CDR3 loop is CASSVGGRAGGNEQYF. CDR3 nucleotides: TGTGCCAGCAGCGTAGGTGGCCGGGCGGGAGGTAACGAGCAGTACTTC.

This clone was detected only a few times. The chain uses TRBV6-5 and TRBJ2-5, with 9 bases identical to TRBD2. V dropped 5 bases and J dropped 2; count of bases not matched to a gene: 3. In germline, CDR1 is MNHEY, CDR2 SVGAGI. The CDR3 runs 14 residues. The CDR3 DNA sequence: TGTGCCAGCAGTCTAGCGGGAAAACAAGAGACCCAGTACTTC. Its protein is CASSLAGKQETQYF.

The chain recombines TRBV7-3 with TRBJ2-2, with D possibly TRBD1 on 6 matching bases. Trimming stripped 5 bases from V and 1 base from J, with 8 bases between. Germline V gene sequence: CDR1 SGHTA, CDR2 FQGTGA. This CDR3 region has 14 residues. The CDR3 loop reads CASSQGWNTGELFF. Written as DNA, the CDR3 is TGTGCCAGCAGCCAGGGGTGGAACACCGGGGAGCTGTTTTTT.

V is TRBV7-3 and J is TRBJ2-5, with 14 nucleotides matching TRBD2. Germline loops: CDR1 SGHTA, CDR2 FQGTGA. The CDR3 has 15 residues. The junction had 3 bases not matched to a gene; V was cut back by 5 bases and J by 4 bases. CDR3 amino acids: CASSTGLAGAETQYF. Written as DNA, the CDR3 is TGTGCCAGCAGCACGGGACTAGCGGGAGCAGAGACCCAGTACTTC.

The chain carries TRBV15 and TRBJ2-7; 7 bases are a match to TRBD2. The trim removed 0 bases at V and 6 bases at J, leaving 14 bases unmatched. CDR3 length equals 17 residues. Germline V gene lookup returns CDR1 LNHNV and CDR2 YYDKDF (reference sequence). The chain's CDR3 is CATSREMMGVWGGEQYF. The DNA for the CDR3 is TGTGCCACCAGCAGAGAGATGATGGGGGTCTGGGGGGGCGAGCAGTACTTC.

This chain connects TRBV11-2 to TRBJ2-1, with 9 bases aligning to TRBD2. The length of the CDR3 is 14 residues. V lost 5 bases to trimming and J lost 6 bases; unmatched junction nucleotides: 5. Germline V gives CDR1 SGHAT, CDR2 FQNNGV. The CDR3 loop is CASSRLAGRNEQFF. In DNA, the CDR3 is TGTGCCAGCAGCCGCCTAGCGGGGCGCAATGAGCAGTTCTTC.

The chain combines TRBV7-2 with TRBJ2-1, with D possibly matching TRBD2 (5 bases). The CDR3 length is 14 residues. Per germline, CDR1 SGHTA and CDR2 FQGNSA. The V and J ends lost 5 bases and 6 bases respectively, with 14 bases between them. CDR3 nucleotide sequence: TGTGCCAGCAGCAGACCTGGACTGGGCAATGAGCAGTTCTTC. Protein product: CASSRPGLGNEQFF.

V usage is TRBV5-3 and J usage is TRBJ1-4, with 9 bases lining up with TRBD1. TRBV5-3 is assigned to the ORF class and has an uncertain function. The CDR3 loop spans 19 amino acids. The J segment lost 3 bases and the V segment lost 4 bases, leaving 16 bases of the junction unmatched. The CDR3, as DNA: TGTGCCAGAAGCCCTGTACGACCCAACCGGGACAGGGCTAATGAAAAACTGTTTTTT. This gives the protein CARSPVRPNRDRANEKLFF.

This sequence joins TRBV3-1 (or the pseudogene TRBV3-2) and TRBJ2-7; D is possibly TRBD2 (5 bases). The CDR3 is made up of 13 amino acids. Germline V gene sequence: CDR1 LGHDT, CDR2 YNNKEL (reference sequence). The V end was cut by 4 bases, the J end by 2 bases, with 9 bases between. The CDR3 here is CASSLAGAYEQYF. The DNA of the CDR3 is TGTGCCAGCAGCCTAGCCGGGGCCTACGAGCAGTACTTC.

This clone was observed a single time. This chain links TRBV29-1 with TRBJ1-2; TRBD1 aligns across 9 bases. V was clipped by 3 bases and J by 4 bases; unmatched bases: 6. The CDR3 sequence is 14 residues long. CDR1 SQVTM and CDR2 ANQGSEA come from the germline V gene. This chain's CDR3 is CSVEDRGWGYGYTF. The CDR3 coding sequence is TGCAGCGTTGAGGACAGGGGCTGGGGCTATGGCTACACCTTC.

The V gene is TRBV7-3, the J gene TRBJ2-3, with TRBD1 as a possible D gene (5 bases). Germline V gene sequence: CDR1 SGHTA, CDR2 FQGTGA. CDR3 size: 16 residues. V was cut by 5 bases and J by 1 base, with 16 bases left in between. The CDR3 DNA sequence: TGTGCCAGCAGCCCCCAGGGTTTAGTAGGCACAGATACGCAGTATTTT. This codes for CASSPQGLVGTDTQYF.

This chain uses TRBV7-2 with TRBJ1-4; tentatively, D is TRBD1 (5 bases). In germline, CDR1 is SGHTA, CDR2 FQGNSA. The CDR3 totals 16 residues. Deletions cut 5 bases from V and 8 bases from J, with 21 bases between. For the CDR3, the DNA is TGTGCCAGCAGCCCCTCAGAAGGGGTCCTGGGGGAAAAACTGTTTTTT. Amino acids: CASSPSEGVLGEKLFF.

The genes are TRBV6-2 or TRBV6-3 and TRBJ1-1; maybe TRBD1 (5 bases). In germline, CDR1 is MNHEY, CDR2 SVGEGT. Between the trimmed V and J ends, which lost 6 bases and 0 bases, there was a span of 11 bases. The CDR3 loop spans 14 amino acids. The CDR3 bases are TGTGCCAGCAGACCTAGGGGAATGAACACTGAAGCTTTCTTT. Translated: CASRPRGMNTEAFF.

The chain combines TRBV24-1 with TRBJ2-5; the match to TRBD2 covers 10 bases. The trim removed 1 base at V and 2 bases at J, leaving 3 bases unmatched. Germline CDR1 KGHDR, CDR2 SFDVKD. This CDR3 contains 16 residues. The CDR3 reads CATSDLAGGQQETQYF. The CDR3 DNA is TGTGCCACCAGTGATTTAGCGGGAGGGCAGCAAGAGACCCAGTACTTC.

This CDR3 is CASSQRGVSYEQYF. CDR3 sequence (DNA): TGTGCCAGCAGCCAACGGGGGGTCTCCTACGAGCAGTACTTC. The chain combines TRBV14 with TRBJ2-7, with TRBD2 matching over 7 bases. The germline CDR1 and CDR2 sequences are SGHDN and FVKESK. The CDR3 has 14 residues. With V trimmed by 2 bases and J by 0 bases, 1 base remained unmatched.

V gene TRBV5-6 combines with J gene TRBJ2-2, with 10 bases fitting TRBD2. Losses at the gene ends were 3 bases for V and 5 bases for J; bases not matched to a gene: 13. Germline values: CDR1 SGHDT, CDR2 YYEEEE. The CDR3 runs 18 residues. CDR3 coding DNA: TGTGCCAGCAGCTCAACGGGGGTAGCGGGAGGTGCGACCGGGGAGCTGTTTTTT. Its translation is CASSSTGVAGGATGELFF.

This chain joins TRBV7-9 and TRBJ2-5; possibly TRBD1 for D (6 bases). Deletions cut 4 bases from V and 5 bases from J, with 11 bases between. The germline V gene has CDR1 SEHNR and CDR2 FQNEAQ (reference sequence). The CDR3 covers 13 residues. CDR3 protein: CASSSQGMETQYF. The CDR3 nucleotides read TGTGCCAGCAGCTCACAGGGTATGGAGACCCAGTACTTC.

The V and J genes are TRBV5-6 and TRBJ2-2; D unclear. The germline CDR1 and CDR2 sequences are SGHDT and YYEEEE. Trimming removed 3 bases at V and 4 bases at J, with 4 bases between. CDR3 length: 12 residues. The chain's CDR3 is CASSYGTGELFF. The DNA for the CDR3 is TGTGCCAGCAGCTACGGCACCGGGGAGCTGTTTTTT.

The CDR3 nucleotides read TGTGCCAGCAGTTACGGGAGCGGTGAGCAGTTCTTC. Protein: CASSYGSGEQFF. The chain employs TRBV12-3 or TRBV12-4 and TRBJ2-1; D may be TRBD2 (6 bases). The CDR3 is 12 amino acids. The V gene lost 4 bases and the J gene lost 9 bases, with 10 bases spanning the gap.

The chain uses TRBV3-1 (or the pseudogene TRBV3-2) and TRBJ2-5; 9 bases match TRBD2. Unmatched junction bases numbered 7, after V lost 7 bases and J lost 4 bases. Germline CDR1 reads LGHDT; CDR2 reads YNNKEL (reference sequence). The CDR3 length is 14 residues. Here the CDR3 DNA reads TGTGCCAGCAACTTAGCGGGAGTAGGAGAGACCCAGTACTTC. Encoded protein: CASNLAGVGETQYF.

The gene calls are TRBV6-6 and TRBJ2-2; D uncertain. The CDR3 totals 13 residues. Germline CDR1 MNHNY, CDR2 SVGAGI (reference sequence). The V gene lost 2 bases and the J gene lost 6 bases, with 7 bases spanning the gap. The CDR3 region has the DNA TGTGCCAGCAGTTACGTCCTCGCCGGGGAGCTGTTTTTT. It yields the protein CASSYVLAGELFF.

The chain employs TRBV7-6 and TRBJ1-1; 8 bases fit TRBD1. The V and J ends lost 2 bases and 1 base, in that order; junction bases with no gene match: 3. This CDR3 has 15 amino acids. Germline lookup yields CDR1 SGHVS and CDR2 FNYEAQ. CDR3 amino acids: CASSLSTGANTEAFF. The CDR3 DNA reads as TGTGCCAGCAGCTTATCGACAGGGGCGAACACTGAAGCTTTCTTT.

The rearrangement links TRBV29-1 to TRBJ2-1; D may be TRBD1 (5 bases). Trimming left V 2 bases short and J 3 bases short, with 8 bases between. Germline V gene data show CDR1 as SQVTM and CDR2 as ANQGSEA. The length of the CDR3 is 13 residues. The CDR3 is CSVEKGFYNEQFF. The CDR3 DNA reads as TGCAGCGTTGAAAAGGGGTTCTACAATGAGCAGTTCTTC.

V gene TRBV6-5 combines with J gene TRBJ2-5; no firm D call. The CDR3 covers 12 residues. Looked up from germline, CDR1 is MNHEY and CDR2 is SVGAGI. The V end lost 7 bases, the J end lost 4 bases, and 10 bases lay between the germline ends. The DNA of the CDR3 is TGTGCCAGCACCCGTCCCTTAGAGACCCAGTACTTC. This gives the protein CASTRPLETQYF.